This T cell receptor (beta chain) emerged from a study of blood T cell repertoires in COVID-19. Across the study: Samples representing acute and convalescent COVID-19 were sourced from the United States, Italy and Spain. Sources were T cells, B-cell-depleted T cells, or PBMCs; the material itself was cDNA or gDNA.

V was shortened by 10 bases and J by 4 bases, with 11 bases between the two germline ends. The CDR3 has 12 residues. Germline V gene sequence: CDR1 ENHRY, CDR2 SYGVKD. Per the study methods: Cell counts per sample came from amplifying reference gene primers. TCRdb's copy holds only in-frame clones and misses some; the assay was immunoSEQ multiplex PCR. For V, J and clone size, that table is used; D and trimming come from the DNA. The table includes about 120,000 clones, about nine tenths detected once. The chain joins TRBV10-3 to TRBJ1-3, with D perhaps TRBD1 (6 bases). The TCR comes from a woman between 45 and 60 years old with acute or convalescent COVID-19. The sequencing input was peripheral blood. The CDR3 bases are TGTGCCAGCACAGGGACAGGAAACACCATATATTTT. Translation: CASTGTGNTIYF.